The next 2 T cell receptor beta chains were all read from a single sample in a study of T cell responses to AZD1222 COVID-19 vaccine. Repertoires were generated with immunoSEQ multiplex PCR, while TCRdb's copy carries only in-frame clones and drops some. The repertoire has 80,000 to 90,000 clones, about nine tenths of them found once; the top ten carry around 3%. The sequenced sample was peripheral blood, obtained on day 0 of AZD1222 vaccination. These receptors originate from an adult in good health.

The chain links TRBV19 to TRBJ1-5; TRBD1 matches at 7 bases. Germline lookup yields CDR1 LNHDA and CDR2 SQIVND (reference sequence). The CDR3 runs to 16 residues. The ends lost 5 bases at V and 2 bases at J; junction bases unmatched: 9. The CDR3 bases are TGTGCCAGTAGTGGAGGGGGCCGTCCGGGCAATCAGCCCCAGCATTTT. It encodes CASSGGGRPGNQPQHF.

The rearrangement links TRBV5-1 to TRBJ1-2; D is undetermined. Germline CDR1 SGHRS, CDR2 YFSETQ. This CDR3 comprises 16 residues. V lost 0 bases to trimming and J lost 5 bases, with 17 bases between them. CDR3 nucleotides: TGCGCCAGCAGCTTGGGTAACACGGGAGAAGTATATGGCTACACCTTC. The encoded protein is CASSLGNTGEVYGYTF.